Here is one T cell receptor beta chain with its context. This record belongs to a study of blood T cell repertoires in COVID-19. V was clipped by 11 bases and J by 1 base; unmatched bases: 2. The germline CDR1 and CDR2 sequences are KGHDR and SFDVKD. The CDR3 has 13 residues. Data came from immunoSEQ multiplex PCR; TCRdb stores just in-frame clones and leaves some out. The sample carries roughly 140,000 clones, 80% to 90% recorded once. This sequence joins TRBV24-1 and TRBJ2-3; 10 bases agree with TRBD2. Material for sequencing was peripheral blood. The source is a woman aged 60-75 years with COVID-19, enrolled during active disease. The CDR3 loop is CAILAGGTDTQYF. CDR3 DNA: TGTGCCATCCTAGCGGGGGGCACAGATACGCAGTATTTT.